This T cell receptor (beta chain) came from a study of blood T cells in healthy people across ages. Study-wide background: About one barcoded beta molecule was captured per two T cells (by template switching). Points from the study as a whole: The study found TCR beta diversity correlated strongly with naive T cell percentage. Donors of long life had a larger count of naive CD4+ cells and greater diversity than aged donors.

Peripheral blood from each donor was collected in a volume of about 9.9 milliliters. Trimming shortened V by 0 bases and J by 9 bases, and 7 bases separated the two germline ends. CDR1 is SGDLS and CDR2 is YYNGEE in the germline V gene. The CDR3 spans 12 residues. A J-beta primer mix and a sample-barcoded 5' primer were used in a second PCR of roughly 6 to 11 cycles. TCRdb recomputed calls from the 5' RACE reads with MiXCR, one row per CDR3 protein. The table includes 540,000 or so distinct CDR3 sequences, 40% to 50% detected once. Notes on this clonotype: What it binds is not known.

The chain couples TRBV9 to TRBJ2-1; D ambiguous. The sequenced material came from blood. The clonotype originates from an older man in good health. As DNA, the CDR3 is TGTGCCAGCAGCGTAGAAAGTGGTGAGCAGTTCTTC. It yields the protein CASSVESGEQFF.